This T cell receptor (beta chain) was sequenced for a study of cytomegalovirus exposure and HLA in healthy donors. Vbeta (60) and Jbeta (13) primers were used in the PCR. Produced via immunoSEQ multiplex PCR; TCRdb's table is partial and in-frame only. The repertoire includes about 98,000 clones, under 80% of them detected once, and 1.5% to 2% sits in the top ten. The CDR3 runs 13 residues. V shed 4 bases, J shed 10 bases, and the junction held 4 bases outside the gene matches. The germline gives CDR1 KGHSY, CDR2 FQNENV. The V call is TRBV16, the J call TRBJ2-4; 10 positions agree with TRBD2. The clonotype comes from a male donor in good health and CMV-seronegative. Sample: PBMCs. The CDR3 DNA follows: TGTGCCAGCAGCCGACTAGCGGGTGTGATTCAGTACTTC. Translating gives CASSRLAGVIQYF.